This passage covers 10 T cell receptor beta chains from one sample sequenced in a study of T cells after yellow fever vaccination. TCRdb re-analysed the 5' RACE reads in MiXCR, keeping a single row per CDR3 protein. The table shows about 550,000 distinct CDR3 sequences, with 15% to 20% occurring only once. This sample comprised PBMCs, obtained 15 days after the yellow fever booster vaccination. The receptors were gathered from a man aged 30-40 years who received the YFV17D yellow fever vaccine.

This chain uses TRBV28 with TRBJ1-2; a weak D match, TRBD1 (5 bases). The CDR3 consists of 14 residues. The ends were cut back, 3 bases at V and 4 bases at J, with 12 bases in the middle. Germline V gene data show CDR1 as MDHEN and CDR2 as SYDVKM. CDR3 in DNA: TGTGCCAGCAGTTTGGATGGGGCGCTCTATGGCTACACCTTC. It encodes CASSLDGALYGYTF.

This clonotype was recorded a few times. The chain joins TRBV5-1 to TRBJ2-2; maybe TRBD2 (5 bases). Germline loops: CDR1 SGHRS, CDR2 YFSETQ. CDR3 length: 16 amino acids. V dropped 3 bases and J dropped 4 bases, with 16 bases sitting between them. CDR3 region: CASSSDWTRGTGELFF. The CDR3 DNA sequence: TGCGCCAGCAGCTCCGACTGGACTCGCGGCACCGGGGAGCTGTTTTTT. Looking up the rest from reference TRBV5-1 and TRBJ2-2 gives the full variable domain: KAGVTQTPRYLIKTRGQQVTLSCSPISGHRSVSWYQQTPGQGLQFLFEYFSETQRNKGNFPGRFSGRQFSNSRSEMNVSTLELGDSALYLCASSSDWTRGTGELFFGEGSRLTVL.

The V call is TRBV30, the J call TRBJ2-1; D is possibly TRBD1 or TRBD2 (5 bases each). V was trimmed by 4 bases and J by 4 bases, leaving 8 bases between them. The CDR3 contains 12 residues. CDR1 and CDR2 from the germline V gene are GTSNPN and SVGIG (reference sequence). The CDR3 region is CAWTGAYNEQFF. CDR3 in DNA: TGTGCCTGGACCGGGGCATACAATGAGCAGTTCTTC.

This clonotype was picked up a small number of times. The rearrangement joins TRBV6-2 or TRBV6-3 to TRBJ2-7; D possibly corresponds to TRBD2 (6 bases). Germline-derived CDR1 and CDR2 are MNHEY and SVGEGT. The CDR3 sequence is 16 residues long. Trimming shortened V by 5 bases and J by 0 bases, and 17 bases separated the two germline ends. The chain's CDR3 is CASSNLRDSLSYEQYF. DNA of the CDR3: TGTGCCAGCAGTAACCTCCGGGACTCTCTCTCCTACGAGCAGTACTTC.

The chain uses TRBV2 and TRBJ2-2; possibly TRBD1 for D (6 bases). Germline CDR1 reads SNHLY; CDR2 reads FYNNEI. There are 14 residues in the CDR3. V lost 7 bases and J lost 2, with 11 bases in between. CDR3 amino acids: CASMGRGNTGELFF. The CDR3 coding sequence is TGTGCCAGCATGGGCAGGGGTAACACCGGGGAGCTGTTTTTT.

The chain employs TRBV20-1 and TRBJ2-7; 9 bases agree with TRBD1. The CDR3 has 14 residues. Germline CDR1 DFQATT, CDR2 SNEGSKA (reference sequence). J lost 2 bases, V lost 6 bases, and 8 bases had no gene match. This CDR3 is CSATDRGGPYEQYF. CDR3 nucleotides: TGCAGTGCAACCGACAGGGGGGGGCCCTACGAGCAGTACTTC.

The chain is built from TRBV6-1 and TRBJ2-4, with 9 bases aligning to TRBD2. The CDR3 contains 17 residues. CDR1 MNHNS and CDR2 SASEGT come from the germline V gene. With V trimmed by 5 bases and J by 0 bases, 8 bases remained unmatched. The CDR3 loop reads CASSRRLADLAKNIQYF. Here the CDR3 DNA reads TGTGCCAGCAGTCGGAGACTAGCGGACTTAGCCAAAAACATTCAGTACTTC.

J is TRBJ2-5 and V is TRBV5-6, with D perhaps matching TRBD2 (6 bases). Germline values: CDR1 SGHDT, CDR2 YYEEEE. The CDR3 loop spans 15 amino acids. Trimming pared 0 bases from V and 4 bases from J, leaving 13 bases between. CDR3 DNA: TGTGCCAGCAGCTTGGTAGCGGCGGGTGGAGAGACCCAGTACTTC. It translates to CASSLVAAGGETQYF.

This chain connects TRBV6-2 or TRBV6-3 to TRBJ1-1, with 9 bases aligning to TRBD1. This CDR3 is 16 amino acids long. Germline V gene sequence: CDR1 MNHEY, CDR2 SVGEGT. With 2 bases clipped from V and 10 bases from J, the junction kept 14 bases outside the gene matches. The CDR3 protein is CASSYARTGGRIGAFF. The CDR3 DNA is TGTGCCAGCAGTTACGCCCGCACAGGGGGCCGGATAGGAGCTTTCTTT.

V usage is TRBV12-3 or TRBV12-4 and J usage is TRBJ2-1, with 7 bases fitting TRBD2. V dropped 6 bases and J dropped 10; count of bases not matched to a gene: 6. The CDR3 is made up of 12 amino acids. CDR3 region: CASSNLADEQFF. Written as DNA, the CDR3 is TGTGCCAGCAGCAACCTAGCGGACGAGCAGTTCTTC.